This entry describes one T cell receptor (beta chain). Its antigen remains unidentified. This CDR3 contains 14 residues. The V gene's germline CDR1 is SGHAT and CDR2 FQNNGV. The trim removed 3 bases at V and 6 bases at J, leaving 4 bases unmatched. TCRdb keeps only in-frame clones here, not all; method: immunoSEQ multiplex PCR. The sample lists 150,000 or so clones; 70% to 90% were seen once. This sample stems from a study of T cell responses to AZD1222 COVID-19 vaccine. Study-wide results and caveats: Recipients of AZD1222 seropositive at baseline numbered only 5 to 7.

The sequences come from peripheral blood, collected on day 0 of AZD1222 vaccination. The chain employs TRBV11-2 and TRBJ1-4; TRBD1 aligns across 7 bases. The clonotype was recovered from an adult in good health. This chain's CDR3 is CASSLGQLDEKLFF. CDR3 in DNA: TGTGCCAGCAGCTTGGGACAGCTAGATGAAAAACTGTTTTTT. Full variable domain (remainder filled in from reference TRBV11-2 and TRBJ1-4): EAGVAQSPRYKIIEKRQSVAFWCNPISGHATLYWYQQILGQGPKLLIQFQNNGVVDDSQLPKDRFSAERLKGVDSTLKIQPAKLEDSAVYLCASSLGQLDEKLFFGSGTQLSVL.